Listed below are T cell receptor beta chains from one sample, sequenced in a study of T cell repertoires in cytomegalovirus infection. One entry per CDR3 protein, called by TCRdb with MiXCR from the reads. The repertoire holds almost 300,000 distinct CDR3 sequences, with around 9.6% as singletons. Input material: PBMCs. These receptors were collected from a human donor in good health (CMV status not recorded). Some clones in this sample may be carry-over from other donors' samples. Both conserved end residues are trimmed from each CDR3. Each record gives: clone size, V gene, J gene, CDR3 protein. Clone size is shown for a subset of rows, as once, few, many or a class of expanded clone.

NA	TRBV15	TRBJ2-3	ATSSSGTSSTDTQY
many	TRBV7-9	TRBJ1-2	ASSSPTGGLSYGYT
few	TRBV29-1	TRBJ1-2	SVELGANYGYT
few	TRBV28	TRBJ2-3	ASTPRASGGNTDTQY
many	TRBV6-5	TRBJ1-2	ASSYSQGGPYGYT
few	TRBV20-1	TRBJ2-1	SASKGTGANEQF
many	TRBV12-5	TRBJ2-2	ASGIPSGELF
many	TRBV28	TRBJ1-5	ASSLLTGIVGQPQH
many	TRBV2	TRBJ2-1	ASTEGRVGEQF
NA	TRBV20-1	TRBJ2-2	SARAAGSYTGELF
few	TRBV3-1	TRBJ2-2	ASSPGFDTGELF
once	TRBV10-3	TRBJ1-1	AIRSTGGASTEAF
many	TRBV14	TRBJ1-1	ASSQVRGLNTEAF
many	TRBV24-1	TRBJ2-3	ATKGDTDTQY
NA	TRBV12-3/TRBV12-4	TRBJ2-1	ASSLRDFRANEQF
many	TRBV7-2	TRBJ1-1	ASSPYEGAGTEAF
NA	TRBV28	TRBJ1-1	ASSLWSGPRGRKDTEAF
few	TRBV7-3	TRBJ2-3	ASSPNAVGTDTQY
many	TRBV7-2	TRBJ2-2	ASSFFAGTSAGGELF
NA	TRBV28	TRBJ2-1	ASSGARPIYEQF
many	TRBV29-1	TRBJ1-2	SVDEVLVGGYT
many	TRBV27	TRBJ2-6	ASSSRDTHSGANVLT
many	TRBV10-3	TRBJ1-2	AIREGVEDYGYT
many	TRBV2	TRBJ1-2	ASSEKDWDYGYT
many	TRBV7-6	TRBJ1-5	ASSQYYSNQPQH
many	TRBV5-1	TRBJ1-4	ASSFGQVNEKLF
many	TRBV20-1	TRBJ1-1	SAPREGAGSVFGNTEAF
few	TRBV20-1	TRBJ1-2	SARGPDRGFEDGYT